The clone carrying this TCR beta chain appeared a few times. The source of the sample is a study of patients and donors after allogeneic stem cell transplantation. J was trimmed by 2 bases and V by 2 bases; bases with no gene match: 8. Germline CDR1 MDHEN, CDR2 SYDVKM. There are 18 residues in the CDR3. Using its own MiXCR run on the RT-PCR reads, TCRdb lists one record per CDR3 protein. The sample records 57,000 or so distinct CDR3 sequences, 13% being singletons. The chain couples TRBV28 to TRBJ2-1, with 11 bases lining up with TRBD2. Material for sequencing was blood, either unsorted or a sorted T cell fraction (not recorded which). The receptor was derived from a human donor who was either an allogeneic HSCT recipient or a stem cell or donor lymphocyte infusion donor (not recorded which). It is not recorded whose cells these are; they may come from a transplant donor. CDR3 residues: CASSLIELAGVAYNEQFF. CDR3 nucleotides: TGTGCCAGCAGTTTAATAGAACTAGCGGGAGTGGCCTACAATGAGCAGTTCTTC. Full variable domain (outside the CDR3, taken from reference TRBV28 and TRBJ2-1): DVKVTQSSRYLVKRTGEKVFLECVQDMDHENMFWYRQDPGLGLRLIYFSYDVKMKEKGDIPEGYSVSREKKERFSLILESASTNQTSMYLCASSLIELAGVAYNEQFFGPGTRLTVL.